This passage covers 14 T cell receptor beta chains from one sample sequenced in a study of T cells after yellow fever vaccination. A single record per CDR3 protein comes from TCRdb applying MiXCR to the 5' RACE reads. Among under 400,000 distinct CDR3 sequences listed, roughly an eighth were seen once. Here the sequenced sample was CD4+ T cells sorted from PBMCs, taken 15 days after the yellow fever booster vaccination. Source of these receptors: a man aged 18 to 35 who received the YFV17D yellow fever vaccine.

The rearrangement uses TRBV7-2 and TRBJ2-7, with 7 nucleotides matching TRBD2. The CDR3 length is 14 residues. CDR1 and CDR2 (germline): SGHTA, FQGNSA. The junction had 9 bases not matched to a gene; V was cut back by 3 bases and J by 7 bases. The CDR3 loop is CASSFGTILGEQYF. The CDR3 region has the DNA TGTGCCAGCAGCTTCGGGACTATTCTCGGGGAGCAGTACTTC.

This clonotype was seen a few times. This chain uses TRBV7-2 with TRBJ2-3, with 14 bases identical to TRBD2. CDR1 and CDR2 (germline): SGHTA, FQGNSA. The CDR3 consists of 16 residues. Trimming removed 1 base from V and 9 bases from J; junction bases left unmatched: 6. The CDR3 DNA sequence: TGTGCCAGCAGCTTAGGACTAGCGGGGGGGTTTGACACGCAGTATTTT. It codes for CASSLGLAGGFDTQYF. Drawing the rest from reference TRBV7-2 and TRBJ2-3, the complete variable domain is GAGVSQSPSNKVTEKGKDVELRCDPISGHTALYWYRQSLGQGLEFLIYFQGNSAPDKSGLPSDRFSAERTGGSVSTLTIQRTQQEDSAVYLCASSLGLAGGFDTQYFGPGTRLTVL.

This chain connects TRBV6-1 to TRBJ2-5, with D hard to call. The V end was cut by 1 base, the J end by 4 bases, with 7 bases between. CDR3 length equals 13 residues. CDR1 is MNHNS, CDR2 SASEGT, per germline. Here the CDR3 DNA reads TGTGCCAGCAGTGAAGTTGGCGCAGAGACCCAGTACTTC. Translating gives CASSEVGAETQYF.

The sample holds a few counts of this clonotype. The chain employs TRBV7-2 and TRBJ1-2; unclear D gene. The germline gives CDR1 SGHTA, CDR2 FQGNSA. The CDR3 loop spans 12 amino acids. The V gene lost 6 bases and the J gene lost 3 bases, with 8 bases spanning the gap. CDR3 amino acids: CASRRDHYGYTF. The CDR3 nucleotides are TGTGCCAGCAGAAGGGATCACTATGGCTACACCTTC.

This clonotype occurred a few times. This chain joins TRBV28 and TRBJ2-7; D may be TRBD2 (5 bases). Germline CDR1 is MDHEN and CDR2 is SYDVKM. The CDR3 runs 14 residues. V was cut by 2 bases and J by 6 bases, with 14 bases left in between. The chain's CDR3 is CASSLNGEMAEQYF. The CDR3 DNA is TGTGCCAGCAGTTTAAACGGGGAAATGGCCGAGCAGTACTTC. The whole variable domain, filled in from reference TRBV28 and TRBJ2-7, reads DVKVTQSSRYLVKRTGEKVFLECVQDMDHENMFWYRQDPGLGLRLIYFSYDVKMKEKGDIPEGYSVSREKKERFSLILESASTNQTSMYLCASSLNGEMAEQYFGPGTRLTVT.

Many counts were recorded for this clonotype. The rearrangement uses TRBV5-1 and TRBJ1-1; 8 bases fit TRBD1. There are 16 residues in the CDR3. Looked up from germline, CDR1 is SGHRS and CDR2 is YFSETQ. With 5 bases clipped from V and 11 bases from J, the junction kept 20 bases outside the gene matches. CDR3 in DNA: TGCGCCAGCAGGGCTAGCATCGGACAGGGCCACTTTCCGGCTTTCTTT. Amino acids: CASRASIGQGHFPAFF.

The sample holds a few counts of this clonotype. V and J are TRBV6-1 and TRBJ1-1; D is uncertain. Germline loops: CDR1 MNHNS, CDR2 SASEGT. Trimming stripped 4 bases from V and 1 base from J, with 10 bases between. The CDR3 consists of 14 residues. The CDR3 sequence: CASSAPQRNTEAFF. The DNA for the CDR3 is TGTGCCAGCAGTGCACCACAGAGGAACACTGAAGCTTTCTTT.

The chain joins TRBV21-1 to TRBJ2-7. TRBV21-1 is listed as a pseudogene. CDR3 length: 14 amino acids. CDR3 DNA sequence: TGTGCCAGCAGCACAGGGGATGGTCCCTACGAGCAGTACGTC. This codes for CASSTGDGPYEQYV.

V usage is TRBV12-3 or TRBV12-4 and J usage is TRBJ2-4; either TRBD1 or TRBD2 may fit D (5 bases each). The CDR3 is made up of 13 amino acids. Trimming left V 5 bases short and J 7 bases short, with 12 bases between. Here the CDR3 reads CASSGATGNIQYF. CDR3 DNA: TGTGCCAGCAGTGGGGCAACGGGGAACATTCAGTACTTC.

The chain combines TRBV5-1 with TRBJ2-1, with 12 bases matching TRBD2. CDR1 and CDR2 (germline): SGHRS, YFSETQ. With 4 bases clipped from V and 5 bases from J, the junction kept 1 base outside the gene matches. This CDR3 is built from 14 residues. CDR3 loop: CASSTSGGNNEQFF. DNA for the CDR3: TGCGCCAGCAGCACTAGCGGGGGGAACAATGAGCAGTTCTTC.

V is TRBV4-3 and J is TRBJ1-6, with TRBD1 matching 7 bases. V trimming: 4 bases; J trimming: 4 bases; junction bases outside the gene matches: 4. The CDR3 is 15 amino acids. The germline V gene has CDR1 LGHNA and CDR2 YSLEER. In nucleotides, the CDR3 is TGCGCCAGCAGCCCTGGACAGGCGTATAATTCACCCCTCCACTTT. Amino acid sequence: CASSPGQAYNSPLHF.

This rearrangement joins TRBV9 to TRBJ1-3, with D unclear. Germline V lookup: CDR1 SGDLS, CDR2 YYNGEE. Trimming shortened V by 3 bases and J by 4 bases, and 5 bases separated the two germline ends. The CDR3 contains 12 residues. CDR3 sequence: CASSGHGNTIYF. CDR3 bases: TGTGCCAGCAGCGGCCACGGAAACACCATATATTTT.

This clonotype was counted a few times. V and J are TRBV10-2 and TRBJ2-3; D is undetermined. Trimming shortened V by 3 bases and J by 6 bases, and 13 bases separated the two germline ends. This CDR3 is 14 amino acids long. The V gene's germline CDR1 is WSHSY and CDR2 SAAADI. The CDR3 protein is CASSDLRTSDTQYF. The CDR3 DNA follows: TGCGCCAGCAGTGACCTCCGGACCTCCGATACGCAGTATTTT.

A few counts support this clonotype. This sequence joins TRBV4-3 and TRBJ1-1; 8 bases agree with TRBD1. With V trimmed by 4 bases and J by 3 bases, 7 bases remained unmatched. Germline values: CDR1 LGHNA, CDR2 YSLEER. This CDR3 has 15 residues. The CDR3, as DNA: TGCGCCAGCAGCCTGGTATCGGACAGGGACACTGAAGCTTTCTTT. It encodes CASSLVSDRDTEAFF.